This T cell receptor beta chain was sequenced in a study of T cell changes during pregnancy in multiple sclerosis. Generated by immunoSEQ multiplex PCR, the TCRdb table keeps only in-frame clones and is missing some. The sample yields some 48,000 clones, roughly 94% seen once. CDR1 is SEHNR and CDR2 is FQNEAQ in the germline V gene (reference sequence). The CDR3 extends over 16 amino acids. Trimming took 7 bases from V and 6 from J; bases not matched to a gene: 10. This chain connects TRBV7-9 to TRBJ2-2, with 11 nucleotides matching TRBD1. Specimen: CD8+ T cells from peripheral blood mononuclear cells, collected in the first trimester of pregnancy. The receptor comes from a female donor with multiple sclerosis, enrolled in a pregnancy study. The chain's CDR3 is CASISPRDRGAGELFF. For the CDR3, the DNA is TGTGCCAGCATCTCCCCGCGGGACAGGGGGGCCGGGGAGCTGTTTTTT.